This T cell receptor (beta chain) came from a study of shared T cell receptors in the human thymus. Germline values: CDR1 SGHDT, CDR2 YYEEEE. The CDR3 consists of 13 residues. The V and J ends lost 1 base and 5 bases respectively, with 9 bases between them. Generated by immunoSEQ multiplex PCR, the TCRdb table keeps only in-frame clones and is missing some. The table lists 600,000 to 900,000 clones, roughly 88% of them singletons, with roughly 0.01% in the top ten. The same specimen was also included in a second study, on human thymus T cells. That paper notes: Thymus tissue was removed during corrective cardiac surgery. The authors found apparently biased V and J gene usage in thymic and blood repertoires.

This clonotype was obtained from a girl in the first two years of life with a congenital heart defect. The chain is built from TRBV5-6 and TRBJ1-2; possibly TRBD1 for D (5 bases). Sequencing used thymocytes. In nucleotides, the CDR3 is TGTGCCAGCAGCTTGCGGACAATATATGGCTACACCTTC. This sequence encodes CASSLRTIYGYTF.